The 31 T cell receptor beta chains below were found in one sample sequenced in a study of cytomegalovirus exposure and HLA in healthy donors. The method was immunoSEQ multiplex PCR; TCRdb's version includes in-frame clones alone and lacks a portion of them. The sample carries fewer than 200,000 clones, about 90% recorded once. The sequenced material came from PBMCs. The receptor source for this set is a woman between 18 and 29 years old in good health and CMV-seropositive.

CDR3 sequence reads: CATSRGDRGFGLAGGNTYEQYF. CDR3 nucleotides: TGTGCCACCAGCAGGGGGGACAGGGGCTTTGGACTAGCGGGAGGGAACACCTACGAGCAGTACTTC. The chain carries TRBV15 and TRBJ2-7; TRBD2 matches at 15 bases. J gave up 2 bases and V 3 bases, and 20 bases lay outside the gene matches. From germline, CDR1 is LNHNV and CDR2 YYDKDF (reference sequence). This CDR3 contains 22 residues.

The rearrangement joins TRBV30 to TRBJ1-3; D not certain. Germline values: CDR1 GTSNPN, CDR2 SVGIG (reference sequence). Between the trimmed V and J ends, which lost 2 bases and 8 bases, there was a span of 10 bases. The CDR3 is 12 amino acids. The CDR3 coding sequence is TGTGCCTGGAGTCGAGGGTGGGACACCATATATTTT. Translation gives CAWSRGWDTIYF.

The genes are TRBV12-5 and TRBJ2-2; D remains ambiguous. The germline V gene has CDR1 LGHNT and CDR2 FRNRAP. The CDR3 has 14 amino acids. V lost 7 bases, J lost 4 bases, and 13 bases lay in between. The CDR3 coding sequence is TGTGCTAGTGCCCCCCAGGCCGGCACCGGGGAGCTGTTTTTT. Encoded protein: CASAPQAGTGELFF.

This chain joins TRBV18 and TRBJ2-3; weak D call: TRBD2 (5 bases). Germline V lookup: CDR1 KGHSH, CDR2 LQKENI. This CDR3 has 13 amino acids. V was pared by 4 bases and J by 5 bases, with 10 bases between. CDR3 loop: CASSLGRGDTQYF. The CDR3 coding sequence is TGTGCCAGCTCACTCGGACGGGGAGATACGCAGTATTTT.

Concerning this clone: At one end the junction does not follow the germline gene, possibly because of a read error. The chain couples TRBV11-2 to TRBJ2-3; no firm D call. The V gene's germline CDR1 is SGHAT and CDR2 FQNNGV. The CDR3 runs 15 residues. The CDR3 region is CTSSSRVTDTDTQYF. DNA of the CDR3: TGTACCAGCAGCTCCCGGGTCACCGACACAGATACGCAGTATTTT.

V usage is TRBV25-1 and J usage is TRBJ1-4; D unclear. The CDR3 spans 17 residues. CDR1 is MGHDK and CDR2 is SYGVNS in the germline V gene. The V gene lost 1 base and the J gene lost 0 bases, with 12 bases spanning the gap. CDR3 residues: CASSESRYGATNEKLFF. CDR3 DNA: TGTGCCAGCAGTGAATCTCGGTATGGAGCAACTAATGAAAAACTGTTTTTT. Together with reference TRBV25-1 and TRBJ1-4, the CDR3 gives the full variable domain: EADIYQTPRYLVIGTGKKITLECSQTMGHDKMYWYQQDPGMELHLIHYSYGVNSTEKGDLSSESTVSRIRTEHFPLTLESARPSHTSQYLCASSESRYGATNEKLFFGSGTQLSVL.

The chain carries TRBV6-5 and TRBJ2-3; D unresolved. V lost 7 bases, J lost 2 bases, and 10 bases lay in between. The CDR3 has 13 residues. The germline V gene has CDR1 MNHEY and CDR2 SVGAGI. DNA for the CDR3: TGTGCCAGCATGAGGCAGCACACAGATACGCAGTATTTT. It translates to CASMRQHTDTQYF.

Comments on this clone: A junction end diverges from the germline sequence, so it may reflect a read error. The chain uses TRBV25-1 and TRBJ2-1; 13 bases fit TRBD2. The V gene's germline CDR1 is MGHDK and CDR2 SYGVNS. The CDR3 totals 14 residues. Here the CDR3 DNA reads TGTGCCAGCAGTCTAACGGGACTAGCGGGAAAGGAGCTCTTC. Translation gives CASSLTGLAGKELF.

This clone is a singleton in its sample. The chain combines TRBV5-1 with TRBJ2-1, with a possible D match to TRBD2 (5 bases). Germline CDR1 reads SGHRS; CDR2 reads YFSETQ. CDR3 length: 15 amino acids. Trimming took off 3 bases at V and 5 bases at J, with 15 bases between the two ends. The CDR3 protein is CASSWPLDSDNEQFF. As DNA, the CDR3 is TGCGCCAGCAGCTGGCCGTTGGATAGCGACAATGAGCAGTTCTTC.

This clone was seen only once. The CDR3 reads CASSLGQAGTEAFF. CDR3 nucleotides: TGTGCCAGCAGCTTGGGACAGGCTGGCACTGAAGCTTTCTTT. The chain uses TRBV11-2 and TRBJ1-1; TRBD1 agrees at 8 bases. Germline V gene data show CDR1 as SGHAT and CDR2 as FQNNGV. The CDR3 has 14 amino acids. Germline trimming cut 3 bases from V and 4 bases from J; bases unmatched to any gene: 4.

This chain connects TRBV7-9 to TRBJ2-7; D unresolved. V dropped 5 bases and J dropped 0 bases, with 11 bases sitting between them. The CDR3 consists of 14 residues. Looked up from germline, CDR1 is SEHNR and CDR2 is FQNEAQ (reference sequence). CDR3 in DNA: TGTGCCAGCAGCCCCCTGAGAAACTCCTACGAGCAGTACTTC. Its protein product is CASSPLRNSYEQYF.

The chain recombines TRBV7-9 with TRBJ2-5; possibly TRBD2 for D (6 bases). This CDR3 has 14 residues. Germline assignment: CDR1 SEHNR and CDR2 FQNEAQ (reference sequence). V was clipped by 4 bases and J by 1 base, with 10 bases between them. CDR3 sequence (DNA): TGTGCCAGCAGCTACCGGGACTTCCAAGAGACCCAGTACTTC. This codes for CASSYRDFQETQYF.

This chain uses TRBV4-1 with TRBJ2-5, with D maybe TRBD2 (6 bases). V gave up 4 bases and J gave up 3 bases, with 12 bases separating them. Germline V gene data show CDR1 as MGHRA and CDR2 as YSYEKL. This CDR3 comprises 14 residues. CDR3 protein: CASSPSRGKETQYF. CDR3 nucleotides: TGCGCCAGCAGCCCATCCCGGGGGAAAGAGACCCAGTACTTC.

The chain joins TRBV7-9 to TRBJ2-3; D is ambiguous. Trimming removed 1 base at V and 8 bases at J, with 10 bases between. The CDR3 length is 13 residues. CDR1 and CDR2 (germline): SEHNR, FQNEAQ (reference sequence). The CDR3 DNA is TGTGCCAGCAGCTTAGGGAACAGTGGTACGCAGTATTTT. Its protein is CASSLGNSGTQYF.

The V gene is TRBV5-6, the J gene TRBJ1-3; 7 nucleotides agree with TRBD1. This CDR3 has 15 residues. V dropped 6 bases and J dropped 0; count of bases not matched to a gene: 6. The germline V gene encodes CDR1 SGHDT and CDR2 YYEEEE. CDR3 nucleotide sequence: TGTGCCAGCACCAGGACAGGCCTCTCTGGAAACACCATATATTTT. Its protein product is CASTRTGLSGNTIYF.

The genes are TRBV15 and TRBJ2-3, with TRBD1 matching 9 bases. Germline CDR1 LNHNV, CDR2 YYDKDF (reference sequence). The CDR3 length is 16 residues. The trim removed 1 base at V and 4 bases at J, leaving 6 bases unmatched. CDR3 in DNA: TGTGCCACCAGCAGAGCCGGGACAGGGAATTCAGATACGCAGTATTTT. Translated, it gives CATSRAGTGNSDTQYF.

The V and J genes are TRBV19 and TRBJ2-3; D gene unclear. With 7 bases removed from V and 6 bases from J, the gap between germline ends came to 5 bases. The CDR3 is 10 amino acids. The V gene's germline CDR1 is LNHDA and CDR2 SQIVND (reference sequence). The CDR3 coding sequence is TGTGCCAGTAATGGCGATACGCAGTATTTT. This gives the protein CASNGDTQYF. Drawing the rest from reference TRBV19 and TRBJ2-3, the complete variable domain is DGGITQSPKYLFRKEGQNVTLSCEQNLNHDAMYWYRQDPGQGLRLIYYSQIVNDFQKGDIAEGYSVSREKKESFPLTVTSAQKNPTAFYLCASNGDTQYFGPGTRLTVL.

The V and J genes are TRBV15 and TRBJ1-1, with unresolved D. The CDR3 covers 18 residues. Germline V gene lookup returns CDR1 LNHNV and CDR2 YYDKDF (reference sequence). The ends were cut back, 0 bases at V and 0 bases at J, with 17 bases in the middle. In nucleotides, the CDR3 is TGTGCCACCAGCAGAGAGTCGACCCTGAGGAGCCTGAACACTGAAGCTTTCTTT. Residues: CATSRESTLRSLNTEAFF.

CDR3 loop: CASRPLSSGVNTGELFF. The CDR3 DNA follows: TGTGCCAGCAGGCCCCTTTCAAGCGGGGTCAACACCGGGGAGCTGTTTTTT. The chain joins TRBV2 to TRBJ2-2; TRBD2 aligns across 7 bases. Germline CDR1 SNHLY, CDR2 FYNNEI. After removal of 6 bases from V and 2 bases from J, the junction contained 12 bases not matched to a gene. The CDR3 covers 17 residues.

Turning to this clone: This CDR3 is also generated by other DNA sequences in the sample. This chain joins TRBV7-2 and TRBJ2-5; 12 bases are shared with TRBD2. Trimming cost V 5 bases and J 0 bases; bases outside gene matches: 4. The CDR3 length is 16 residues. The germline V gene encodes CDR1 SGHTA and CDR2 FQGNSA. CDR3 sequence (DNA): TGTGCCAGCAGCCCAACTAGCGGGGGGTACCAAGAGACCCAGTACTTC. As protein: CASSPTSGGYQETQYF.

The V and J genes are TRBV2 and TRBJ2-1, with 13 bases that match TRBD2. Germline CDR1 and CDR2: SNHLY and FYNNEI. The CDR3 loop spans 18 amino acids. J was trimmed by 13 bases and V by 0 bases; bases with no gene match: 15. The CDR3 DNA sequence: TGTGCCAGCAGTGAAGCGCTCGGGACTAGCGGGGCCTTTGAACATCAGTTCTTC. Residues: CASSEALGTSGAFEHQFF.

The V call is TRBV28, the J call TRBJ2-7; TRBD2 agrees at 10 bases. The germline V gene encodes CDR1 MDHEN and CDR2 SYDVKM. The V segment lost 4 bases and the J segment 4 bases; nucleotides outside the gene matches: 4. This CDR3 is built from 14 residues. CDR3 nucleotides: TGTGCCAGCAGTTCGAGGACTAGCGGTTACGAGCAGTACTTC. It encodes CASSSRTSGYEQYF.

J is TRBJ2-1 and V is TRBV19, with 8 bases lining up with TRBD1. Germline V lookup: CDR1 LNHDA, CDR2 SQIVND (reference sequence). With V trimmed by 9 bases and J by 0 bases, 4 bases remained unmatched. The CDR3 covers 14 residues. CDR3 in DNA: TGTGCCAGCTCAACAGGGGGCTCCTACAATGAGCAGTTCTTC. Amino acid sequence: CASSTGGSYNEQFF.

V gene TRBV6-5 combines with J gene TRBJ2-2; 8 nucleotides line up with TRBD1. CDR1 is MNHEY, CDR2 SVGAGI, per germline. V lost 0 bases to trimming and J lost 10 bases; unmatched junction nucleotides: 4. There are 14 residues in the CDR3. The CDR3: CASSYSKGQEELFF. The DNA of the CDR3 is TGTGCCAGCAGTTACTCGAAGGGACAGGAGGAGCTGTTTTTT.

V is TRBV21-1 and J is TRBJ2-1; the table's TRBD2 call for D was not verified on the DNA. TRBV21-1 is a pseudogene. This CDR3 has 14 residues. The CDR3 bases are TGTGCCAGCAGCTCCAGCGGGGGGTTCAGGAGGAAGTTCTTC. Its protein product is CASSSSGGFRRKFF.

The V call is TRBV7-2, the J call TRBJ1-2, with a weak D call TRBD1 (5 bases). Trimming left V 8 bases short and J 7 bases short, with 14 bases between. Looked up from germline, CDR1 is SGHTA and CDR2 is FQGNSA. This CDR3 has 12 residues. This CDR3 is CASYSLRVGYTF. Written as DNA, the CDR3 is TGTGCCAGCTATAGTCTCAGGGTTGGCTACACCTTC.

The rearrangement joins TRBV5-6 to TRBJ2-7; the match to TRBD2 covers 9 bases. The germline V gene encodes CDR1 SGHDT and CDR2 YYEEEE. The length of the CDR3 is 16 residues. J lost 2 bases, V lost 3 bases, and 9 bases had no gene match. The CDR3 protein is CASSWLAGEFTYEQYF. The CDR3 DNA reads TGTGCCAGCAGCTGGTTAGCGGGAGAGTTCACCTACGAGCAGTACTTC.

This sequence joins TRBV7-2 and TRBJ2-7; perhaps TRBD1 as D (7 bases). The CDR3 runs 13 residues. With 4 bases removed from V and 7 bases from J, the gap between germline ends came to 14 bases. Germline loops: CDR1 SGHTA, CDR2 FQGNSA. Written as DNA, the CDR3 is TGTGCCAGCAGCTCCGACAGGGAGGTTGAGCAGTACTTC. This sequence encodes CASSSDREVEQYF.

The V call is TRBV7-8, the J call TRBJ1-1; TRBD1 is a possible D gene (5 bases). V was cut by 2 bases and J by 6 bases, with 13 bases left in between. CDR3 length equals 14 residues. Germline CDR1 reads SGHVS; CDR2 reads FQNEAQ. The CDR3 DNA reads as TGTGCCAGCAGCTTATCGCCGGAGGGGCCTGAAGCTTTCTTT. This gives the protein CASSLSPEGPEAFF.

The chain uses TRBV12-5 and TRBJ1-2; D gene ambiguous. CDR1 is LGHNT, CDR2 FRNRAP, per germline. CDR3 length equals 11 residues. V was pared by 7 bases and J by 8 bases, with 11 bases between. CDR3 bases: TGTGCTAGTGTCCCCCTCGAGGGCTACACCTTC. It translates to CASVPLEGYTF.

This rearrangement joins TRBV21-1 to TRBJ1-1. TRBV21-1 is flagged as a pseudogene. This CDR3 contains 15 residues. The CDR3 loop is CASSKGFGESSEAFF. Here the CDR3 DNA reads TGTGCCAGCAGCAAAGGGTTTGGGGAGAGTTCGGAAGCTTTCTTT.